These 25 T cell receptor beta chains came from one sample sequenced in a study of Graves' ophthalmopathy and Graves' hyperthyroidism (dated by TCRdb to between 2017 and 2018). The data were produced on an Illumina HiSeq 2000. For repertoire sequencing, TCR beta CDR3 regions were amplified from RNA transcripts. A first-round RT-PCR used HTBI primers with the Qiagen OneStep RT-PCR kit, followed by a second-round multiplex PCR, size selection and purification. TCRdb reprocessing: public reads trimmed at Q25 with fastp, clones called with MiXCR, in-frame beta chains kept. Identical CDR3 proteins give one entry, which carries the most common genes and DNA. This sample gives more than 300,000 distinct CDR3 sequences in total; about a sixth of them show up just once. Clones ranked in the top ten supply around 2.4% of the sample. Sequencing was done on a sample of peripheral blood. These receptors were taken from an adult woman with stable Graves' hyperthyroidism.

The J gene is TRBJ2-5, the V gene TRBV6-2 or TRBV6-3; 7 nucleotides line up with TRBD2. This CDR3 contains 15 residues. Trimming cost V 5 bases and J 2 bases; bases outside gene matches: 8. Germline V CDR1 and CDR2: MNHEY, SVGEGT. DNA of the CDR3: TGTGCCAGCAGTCCATCAGCGGGGACTCAAGAGACCCAGTACTTC. Protein sequence: CASSPSAGTQETQYF.

This clonotype showed up many times. The chain joins TRBV12-3 or TRBV12-4 to TRBJ2-1; 9 bases agree with TRBD2. Trimming took 3 bases from V and 14 from J; bases not matched to a gene: 8. The CDR3 is made up of 13 amino acids. This chain's CDR3 is CASSFSPASGKFF. The CDR3 coding sequence is TGTGCCAGCAGTTTCTCCCCCGCTAGCGGGAAGTTCTTC.

This clonotype showed up many times. The J gene is TRBJ1-6, the V gene TRBV20-1, with TRBD1 matching 7 bases. Looked up from germline, CDR1 is DFQATT and CDR2 is SNEGSKA (reference sequence). CDR3 length: 16 amino acids. V was pared by 3 bases and J by 4 bases, with 9 bases of the junction left unmatched. This CDR3 is CSARTRGMLYNSPLHF. The CDR3 DNA follows: TGCAGTGCTAGGACCAGGGGGATGTTGTATAATTCACCCCTCCACTTT.

This clonotype appeared many times. The chain carries TRBV27 and TRBJ1-1; D not resolved. Germline V gene lookup returns CDR1 MNHEY and CDR2 SMNVEV (reference sequence). This CDR3 has 13 residues. Trimming left V 4 bases short and J 7 bases short, with 13 bases between. In nucleotides, the CDR3 is TGTGCCAGCAGTTCCCCGGCACGTATTGAAGCTTTCTTT. Encoded protein: CASSSPARIEAFF.

The sample holds many counts of this clonotype. The V call is TRBV4-2, the J call TRBJ1-1, with D possibly matching TRBD1 (6 bases). The germline gives CDR1 LGHNA, CDR2 YNFKEQ. Trimming took off 0 bases at V and 4 bases at J, with 15 bases between the two ends. The CDR3 is 16 residues long. CDR3 in DNA: TGTGCCAGCAGCCAAGATCACTTGTTACAGGGCACTGAAGCTTTCTTT. Its translation: CASSQDHLLQGTEAFF.

This clonotype was detected many times. The V call is TRBV6-2 or TRBV6-3, the J call TRBJ2-2; D unresolved. The V and J ends lost 6 bases and 6 bases respectively, with 8 bases between them. Germline V gene data show CDR1 as MNHEY and CDR2 as SVGEGT. CDR3 length: 12 amino acids. CDR3 DNA: TGTGCCAGCAGCTTTCTGTCCGGGGAGCTGTTTTTT. It codes for CASSFLSGELFF.

This clonotype was found many times. The chain recombines TRBV4-1 with TRBJ2-7, with TRBD1 identical over 7 bases. In germline, CDR1 is MGHRA, CDR2 YSYEKL. V gave up 1 base and J gave up 2 bases; unmatched junction bases: 5. The CDR3 runs to 15 residues. In DNA form, the CDR3 reads TGCGCCAGCAGCCAAGTTCCGGACAGGACCTACGAGCAGTACTTC. It translates to CASSQVPDRTYEQYF.

This clonotype was observed many times. This sequence joins TRBV6-5 and TRBJ2-7; D unresolved. Germline V gene lookup returns CDR1 MNHEY and CDR2 SVGAGI. The CDR3 covers 13 residues. V was trimmed by 0 bases and J by 4 bases, leaving 7 bases between them. The CDR3 sequence is CASSYSPNYEQYF. The CDR3 DNA follows: TGTGCCAGCAGTTACTCGCCCAATTACGAGCAGTACTTC.

The chain employs TRBV6-2 or TRBV6-3 and TRBJ2-1; 10 bases line up with TRBD2. CDR1 MNHEY and CDR2 SVGEGT come from the germline V gene. The V gene end was trimmed by 5 bases and the J gene end by 9 bases; junction bases not matched to a gene: 4. The CDR3 runs to 13 residues. The CDR3 region is CASSSGRASEQFF. CDR3 nucleotides: TGTGCCAGCAGTAGCGGGAGGGCAAGTGAGCAGTTCTTC.

This clonotype was observed many times. The rearrangement joins TRBV28 to TRBJ2-3; D perhaps matches TRBD1 (5 bases). V was pared by 6 bases and J by 3 bases, with 13 bases between. The CDR3 totals 14 residues. Germline assignment: CDR1 MDHEN and CDR2 SYDVKM. The DNA for the CDR3 is TGTGCCAGCAGCCAAAGGGGCGGAACAGATACGCAGTATTTT. Translated, it gives CASSQRGGTDTQYF.

The genes are TRBV7-3 and TRBJ1-1; 7 bases match TRBD1. Trimming removed 2 bases from V and 4 bases from J; junction bases left unmatched: 16. The CDR3 spans 18 residues. Per the germline V gene, CDR1 is SGHTA and CDR2 is FQGTGA. The CDR3 DNA reads as TGTGCCAGCAGCTTATATCGGACAGGAGCGATGGGAAGCACTGAAGCTTTCTTT. It is translated as CASSLYRTGAMGSTEAFF.

This clonotype has a handful of counts. The chain has TRBV7-2 and TRBJ2-2; 8 positions agree with TRBD1. J was trimmed by 5 bases and V by 1 base; bases with no gene match: 15. The germline gives CDR1 SGHTA, CDR2 FQGNSA. The CDR3 runs to 19 residues. The CDR3 DNA is TGTGCCAGCAGCTTAGTGGACGGAGATGTCAGGGGGCCAACCGGGGAGCTGTTTTTT. It yields the protein CASSLVDGDVRGPTGELFF.

The J gene is TRBJ2-7, the V gene TRBV7-8; tentatively, D is TRBD2 (6 bases). V lost 5 bases and J 7 bases, leaving 18 bases between the germline ends. The germline V gene has CDR1 SGHVS and CDR2 FQNEAQ. The CDR3 contains 14 residues. This chain's CDR3 is CASSAGPLVGEQYF. The CDR3 DNA reads TGTGCCAGCAGCGCGGGACCTTTGGTTGGGGAGCAGTACTTC.

Ten or more counts support this clonotype. The chain has TRBV4-1 and TRBJ1-3; weak D call: TRBD1 (6 bases). Looked up from germline, CDR1 is MGHRA and CDR2 is YSYEKL. This CDR3 region has 14 residues. Trimming left V 4 bases short and J 6 bases short, with 13 bases between. This CDR3 reads CASSPLGGENTIYF. CDR3 sequence (DNA): TGCGCCAGCAGCCCGTTAGGGGGAGAAAACACCATATATTTT.

With respect to this clonotype: Since a much larger clone is just one base distant, this may be a read error. The chain has TRBV6-2 or TRBV6-3 and TRBJ2-7; the D is unclear. CDR1 is MNHEY and CDR2 is SVGEGT in the germline V gene. Trimming shortened V by 7 bases and J by 6 bases, and 16 bases separated the two germline ends. The CDR3 spans 13 residues. The CDR3 reads CASNLSSGGEQYF. CDR3 DNA: TGTGCCAGCAATCTCTCTAGTGGCGGCGAGCAGTACTTC.

This clonotype occurred many times. This sequence joins TRBV13 and TRBJ2-7; TRBD1 aligns across 8 bases. CDR1 PRHDT and CDR2 FYEKMQ come from the germline V gene (reference sequence). The ends lost 0 bases at V and 5 bases at J; junction bases unmatched: 3. This CDR3 contains 14 residues. CDR3 protein: CASSLGDRVHEQYF. CDR3 sequence (DNA): TGTGCCAGCAGCTTAGGGGACAGGGTTCACGAGCAGTACTTC. The entire variable domain, with the rest obtained from reference TRBV13 and TRBJ2-7, is as follows: AAGVIQSPRHLIKEKRETATLKCYPIPRHDTVYWYQQGPGQDPQFLISFYEKMQSDKGSIPDRFSAQQFSDYHSELNMSSLELGDSALYFCASSLGDRVHEQYFGPGTRLTVT.

There are many counts of this clonotype. The V call is TRBV27, the J call TRBJ2-7; D remains unclear. The CDR3 sequence is 13 residues long. Per the germline V gene, CDR1 is MNHEY and CDR2 is SMNVEV (reference sequence). Trimming took 3 bases from V and 2 from J, leaving 8 bases between them. As DNA, the CDR3 is TGTGCCAGCAGTTTGACAACTACCTACGAGCAGTACTTC. Amino acid sequence: CASSLTTTYEQYF.

This clonotype showed up many times. This rearrangement joins TRBV30 to TRBJ2-7, with D perhaps TRBD1 or TRBD2 (5 bases each). This CDR3 has 13 amino acids. The V end lost 1 base, the J end lost 3 bases, and 10 bases lay between the germline ends. The V gene's germline CDR1 is GTSNPN and CDR2 SVGIG (reference sequence). CDR3 nucleotides: TGTGCCTGGAGTGCAGACAGCGGCTACGAGCAGTACTTC. It is translated as CAWSADSGYEQYF.

This clonotype was recorded many times. V gene TRBV6-1 combines with J gene TRBJ1-3; D perhaps matches TRBD1 (6 bases). V lost 5 bases and J 4 bases, leaving 15 bases between the germline ends. CDR3 length: 15 amino acids. Germline V CDR1 and CDR2: MNHNS, SASEGT. In nucleotides, the CDR3 is TGTGCCAGCAGTCGGACAGAAAGGGCCGGAAACACCATATATTTT. Translation gives CASSRTERAGNTIYF.

This clonotype was picked up many times. The V and J genes are TRBV20-1 and TRBJ2-5; 11 nucleotides agree with TRBD1. CDR3 length equals 16 residues. V trimming: 0 bases; J trimming: 5 bases; junction bases outside the gene matches: 8. The germline CDR1 and CDR2 sequences are DFQATT and SNEGSKA (reference sequence). The CDR3 nucleotides are TGCAGTGCTAGAGATCACCGGGGACAGGGGGGTGAGACCCAGTACTTC. Protein: CSARDHRGQGGETQYF.

The V call is TRBV12-3 or TRBV12-4, the J call TRBJ2-7; D is perhaps TRBD1 (6 bases). There are 14 residues in the CDR3. V shed 2 bases and J shed 3 bases, with 11 bases lying between them. The CDR3 nucleotides are TGTGCCAGCAGTTTACAGGGGAACTTCTACGAGCAGTACTTC. Translating gives CASSLQGNFYEQYF.

In this sample, this clonotype turned up many times. V and J are TRBV10-3 and TRBJ2-7, with D perhaps TRBD1 (6 bases). Germline CDR1 ENHRY, CDR2 SYGVKD. There are 14 residues in the CDR3. The germline V and J ends were trimmed by 3 bases and 4 bases, with 13 bases remaining between them. The CDR3 protein is CAISETGQIYEQYF. The DNA of the CDR3 is TGTGCCATCAGTGAAACGGGACAAATATACGAGCAGTACTTC.

The chain joins TRBV28 to TRBJ1-4; possible D gene TRBD1, 6 bases. Germline V gene sequence: CDR1 MDHEN, CDR2 SYDVKM. The CDR3 is made up of 15 amino acids. Trimming shortened V by 5 bases and J by 8 bases, and 18 bases separated the two germline ends. The CDR3 DNA is TGTGCCAGCAGTATAAACAGGGTTAGGTGGGAAAAACTGTTTTTT. Its protein product is CASSINRVRWEKLFF.

The rearrangement joins TRBV6-1 to TRBJ1-4; D is unclear. Germline V lookup: CDR1 MNHNS, CDR2 SASEGT. The ends were cut back, 6 bases at V and 0 bases at J, with 8 bases in the middle. This CDR3 comprises 14 residues. CDR3 in DNA: TGTGCCAGCAGCCGTGACTCAACTAATGAAAAACTGTTTTTT. It translates to CASSRDSTNEKLFF.

This clonotype was seen repeatedly, ten times or more. This chain links TRBV5-1 with TRBJ2-2, with TRBD2 matching over 7 bases. The trim removed 0 bases at V and 6 bases at J, leaving 5 bases unmatched. CDR1 is SGHRS, CDR2 YFSETQ, per germline. The CDR3 loop spans 15 amino acids. In DNA form, the CDR3 reads TGCGCCAGCAGCTTGGCGGGAGGTTTGTCCGGGGAGCTGTTTTTT. Amino acid sequence: CASSLAGGLSGELFF.